The source of this TCR beta chain is a study of T cell responses to AZD1222 COVID-19 vaccine. Turning to the study itself: Pooling covered second doses at about 4 or about 12 weeks. Study-wide findings and caveats: Seropositive status at baseline applied to only six AZD1222 recipients. The donor cohort was predominantly white British with a female majority, and clonal diversity may have been underestimated. Increases in Spike-specific TCR breadth and depth were seen after two AZD1222 doses.

The count of this clone is one. Its antigen is as yet unknown. The V gene's germline CDR1 is LNHDA and CDR2 SQIVND (reference sequence). The CDR3 totals 14 residues. The V end lost 5 bases, the J end lost 1 base, and 11 bases lay between the germline ends. TCRdb's table, derived via immunoSEQ multiplex PCR, lists solely in-frame clones and lacks some. The table has roughly 150,000 clones, about nine tenths seen once. The sample was peripheral blood, taken on day 0 of AZD1222 vaccination. The V gene is TRBV19, the J gene TRBJ1-1; a weak D match, TRBD1 (5 bases). This receptor was obtained from an adult in good health. The CDR3 protein is CASSPMGPNTEAFF. Written as DNA, the CDR3 is TGTGCCAGTAGTCCAATGGGGCCGAACACTGAAGCTTTCTTT.